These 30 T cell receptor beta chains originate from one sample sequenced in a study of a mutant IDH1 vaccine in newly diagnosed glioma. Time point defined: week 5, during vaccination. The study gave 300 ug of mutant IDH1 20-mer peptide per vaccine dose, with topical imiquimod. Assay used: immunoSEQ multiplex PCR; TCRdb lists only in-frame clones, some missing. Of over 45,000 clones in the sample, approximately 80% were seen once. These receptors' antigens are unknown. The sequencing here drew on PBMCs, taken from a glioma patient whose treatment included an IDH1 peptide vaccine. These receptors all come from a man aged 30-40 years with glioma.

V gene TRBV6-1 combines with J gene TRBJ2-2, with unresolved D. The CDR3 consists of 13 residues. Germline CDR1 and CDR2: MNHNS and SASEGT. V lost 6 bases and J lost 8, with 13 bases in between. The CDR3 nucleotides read TGTGCCAGCAGCCGGGTGGTGGCGGGGGAGCTGTTTTTT. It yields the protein CASSRVVAGELFF.

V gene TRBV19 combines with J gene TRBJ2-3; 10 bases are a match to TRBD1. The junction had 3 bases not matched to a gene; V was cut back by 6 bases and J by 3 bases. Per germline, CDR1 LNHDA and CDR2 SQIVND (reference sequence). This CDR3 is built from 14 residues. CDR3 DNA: TGTGCCAGTAGCGGACAGGGGGTGACAGATACGCAGTATTTT. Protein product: CASSGQGVTDTQYF.

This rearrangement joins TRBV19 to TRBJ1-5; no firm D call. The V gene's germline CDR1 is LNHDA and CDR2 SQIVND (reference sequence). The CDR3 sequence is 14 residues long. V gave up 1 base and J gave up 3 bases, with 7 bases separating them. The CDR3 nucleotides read TGTGCCAGTAGTATAGGCCAAAACAATCAGCCCCAGCATTTT. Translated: CASSIGQNNQPQHF.

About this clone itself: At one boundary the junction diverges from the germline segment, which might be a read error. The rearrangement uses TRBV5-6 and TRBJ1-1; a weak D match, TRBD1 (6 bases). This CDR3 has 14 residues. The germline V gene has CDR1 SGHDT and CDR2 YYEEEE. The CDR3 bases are TGTGCCAGCAGCGACTACAGGGCAGATACTGAAACTTTCTTT. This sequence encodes CASSDYRADTETFF.

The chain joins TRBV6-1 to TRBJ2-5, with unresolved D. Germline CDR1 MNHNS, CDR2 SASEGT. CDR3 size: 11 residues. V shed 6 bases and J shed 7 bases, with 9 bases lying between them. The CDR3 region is CASRGFWTQYF. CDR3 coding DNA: TGTGCCAGCAGGGGATTTTGGACCCAGTACTTC.

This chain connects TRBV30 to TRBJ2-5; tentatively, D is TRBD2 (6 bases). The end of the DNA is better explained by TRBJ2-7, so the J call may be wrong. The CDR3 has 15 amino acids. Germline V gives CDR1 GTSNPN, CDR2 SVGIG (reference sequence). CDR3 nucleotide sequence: TGTGCCTGGGCTAAAACGGGACTGACGATCTACGAGCAGTACTTC. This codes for CAWAKTGLTIYEQYF.

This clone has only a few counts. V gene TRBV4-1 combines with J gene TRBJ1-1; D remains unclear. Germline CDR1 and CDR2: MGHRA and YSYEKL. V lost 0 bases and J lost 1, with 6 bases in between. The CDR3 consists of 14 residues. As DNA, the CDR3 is TGCGCCAGCAGCCAAGAAGCAGGGAACACTGAAGCTTTCTTT. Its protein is CASSQEAGNTEAFF.

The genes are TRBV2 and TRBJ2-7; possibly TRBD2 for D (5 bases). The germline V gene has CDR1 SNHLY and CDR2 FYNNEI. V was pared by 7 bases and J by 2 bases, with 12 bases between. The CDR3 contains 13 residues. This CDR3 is CASMRYGTYEQYF. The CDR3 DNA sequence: TGTGCCAGCATGCGGTACGGGACCTACGAGCAGTACTTC.

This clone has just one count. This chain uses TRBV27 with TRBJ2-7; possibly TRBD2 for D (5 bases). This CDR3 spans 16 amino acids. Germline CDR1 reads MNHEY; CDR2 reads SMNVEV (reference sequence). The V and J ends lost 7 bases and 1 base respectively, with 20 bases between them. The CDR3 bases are TGTGCCAGCATGAGGTATGGGCTAGCTAAATCCTACGAGCAGTACTTC. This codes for CASMRYGLAKSYEQYF.

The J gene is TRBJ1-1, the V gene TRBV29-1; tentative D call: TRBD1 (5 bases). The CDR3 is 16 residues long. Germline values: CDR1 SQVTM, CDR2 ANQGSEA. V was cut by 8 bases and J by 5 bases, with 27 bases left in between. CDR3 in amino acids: CSISTQAGGVGTEAFF. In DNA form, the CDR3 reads TGCAGCATCAGCACGCAGGCCGGAGGGGTAGGGACTGAAGCTTTCTTT.

CDR3 protein: CASSLGWLANNEQFF. The CDR3 nucleotides are TGTGCCAGCAGCCTGGGGTGGCTAGCGAACAATGAGCAGTTCTTC. The V call is TRBV7-6, the J call TRBJ2-1, with D perhaps TRBD2 (6 bases). Germline V gene lookup returns CDR1 SGHVS and CDR2 FNYEAQ. V lost 5 bases, J lost 5 bases, and 16 bases lay in between. The CDR3 is 15 amino acids.

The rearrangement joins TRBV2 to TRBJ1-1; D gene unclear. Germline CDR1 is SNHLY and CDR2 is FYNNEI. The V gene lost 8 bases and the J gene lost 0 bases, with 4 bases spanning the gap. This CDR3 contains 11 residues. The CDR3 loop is CASVVNTEAFF. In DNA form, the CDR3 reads TGTGCCAGCGTCGTGAACACTGAAGCTTTCTTT.

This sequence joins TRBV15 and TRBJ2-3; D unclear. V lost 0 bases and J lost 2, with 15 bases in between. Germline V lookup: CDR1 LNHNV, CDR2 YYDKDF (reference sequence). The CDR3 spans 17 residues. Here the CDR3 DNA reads TGTGCCACCAGCAGAGATCAGCTTCCCCCAAACACAGATACGCAGTATTTT. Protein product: CATSRDQLPPNTDTQYF.

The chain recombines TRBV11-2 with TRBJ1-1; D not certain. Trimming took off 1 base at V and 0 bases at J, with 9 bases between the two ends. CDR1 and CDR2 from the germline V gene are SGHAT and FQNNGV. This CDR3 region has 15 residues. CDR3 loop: CASSLVFEMNTEAFF. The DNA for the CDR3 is TGTGCCAGCAGCTTAGTTTTCGAGATGAACACTGAAGCTTTCTTT.

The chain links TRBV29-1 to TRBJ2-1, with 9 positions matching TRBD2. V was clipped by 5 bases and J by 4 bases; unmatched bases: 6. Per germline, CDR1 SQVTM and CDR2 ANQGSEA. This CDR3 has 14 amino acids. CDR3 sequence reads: CSVPSSGIYNEQFF. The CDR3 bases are TGCAGCGTTCCATCTAGCGGGATTTACAATGAGCAGTTCTTC.

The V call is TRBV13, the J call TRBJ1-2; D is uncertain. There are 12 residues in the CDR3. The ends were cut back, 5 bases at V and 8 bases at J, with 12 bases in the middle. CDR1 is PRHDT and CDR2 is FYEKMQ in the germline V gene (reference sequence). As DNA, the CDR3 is TGTGCCAGCAGCCGGAGCCCAGGAGGCTACACCTTC. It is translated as CASSRSPGGYTF. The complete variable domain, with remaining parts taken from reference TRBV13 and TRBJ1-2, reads AAGVIQSPRHLIKEKRETATLKCYPIPRHDTVYWYQQGPGQDPQFLISFYEKMQSDKGSIPDRFSAQQFSDYHSELNMSSLELGDSALYFCASSRSPGGYTFGSGTRLTVV.

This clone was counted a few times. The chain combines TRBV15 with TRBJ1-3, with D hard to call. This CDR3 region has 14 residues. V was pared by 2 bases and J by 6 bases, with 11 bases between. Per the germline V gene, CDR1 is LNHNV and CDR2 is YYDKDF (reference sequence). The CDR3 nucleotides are TGTGCCACCAGCAGATGGGCCCTAGAAAACACCATATATTTT. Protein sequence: CATSRWALENTIYF.

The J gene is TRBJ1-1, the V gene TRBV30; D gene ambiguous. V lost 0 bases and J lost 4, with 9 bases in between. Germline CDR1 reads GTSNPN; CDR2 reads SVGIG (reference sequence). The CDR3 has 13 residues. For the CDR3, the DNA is TGTGCCTGGAGTGTGCAAAGTCCCACTGAAGCTTTCTTT. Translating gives CAWSVQSPTEAFF.

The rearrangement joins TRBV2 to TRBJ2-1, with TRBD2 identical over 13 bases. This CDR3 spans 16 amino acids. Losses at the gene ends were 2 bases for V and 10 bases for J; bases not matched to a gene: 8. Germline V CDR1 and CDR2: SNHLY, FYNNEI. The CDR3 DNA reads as TGTGCCAGCAGTGAAAGCCCAACTAGCGGGGGGGACGAGCAGTTCTTC. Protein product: CASSESPTSGGDEQFF.

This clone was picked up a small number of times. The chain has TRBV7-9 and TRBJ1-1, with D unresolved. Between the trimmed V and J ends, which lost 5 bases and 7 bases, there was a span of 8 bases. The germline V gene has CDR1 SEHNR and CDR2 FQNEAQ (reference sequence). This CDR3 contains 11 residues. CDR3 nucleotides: TGTGCCAGCAGCACAGAGGGTGAAGCTTTCTTT. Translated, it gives CASSTEGEAFF.

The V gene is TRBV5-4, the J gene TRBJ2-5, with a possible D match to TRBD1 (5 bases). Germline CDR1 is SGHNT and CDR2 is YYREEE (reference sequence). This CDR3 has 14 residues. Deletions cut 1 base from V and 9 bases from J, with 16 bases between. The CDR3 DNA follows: TGTGCCAGCAGCTTGCTTGATCGGGTAGGGGCCCAGTACTTC. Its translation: CASSLLDRVGAQYF. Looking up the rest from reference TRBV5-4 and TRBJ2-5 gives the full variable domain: ETGVTQSPTHLIKTRGQQVTLRCSSQSGHNTVSWYQQALGQGPQFIFQYYREEENGRGNFPPRFSGLQFPNYSSELNVNALELDDSALYLCASSLLDRVGAQYFGPGTRLLVL.

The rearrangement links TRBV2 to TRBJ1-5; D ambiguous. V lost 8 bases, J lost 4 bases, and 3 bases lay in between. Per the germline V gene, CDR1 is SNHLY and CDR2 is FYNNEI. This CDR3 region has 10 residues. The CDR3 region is CASGNQPQHF. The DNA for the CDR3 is TGTGCCAGCGGAAATCAGCCCCAGCATTTT. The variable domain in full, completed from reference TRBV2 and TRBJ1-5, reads EPEVTQTPSHQVTQMGQEVILRCVPISNHLYFYWYRQILGQKVEFLVSFYNNEISEKSEIFDDQFSVERPDGSNFTLKIRSTKLEDSAMYFCASGNQPQHFGDGTRLSIL.

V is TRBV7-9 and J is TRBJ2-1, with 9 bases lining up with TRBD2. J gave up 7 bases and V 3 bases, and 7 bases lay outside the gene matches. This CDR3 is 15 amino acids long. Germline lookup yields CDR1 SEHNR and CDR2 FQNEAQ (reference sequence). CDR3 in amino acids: CASSFVRGGFNEQFF. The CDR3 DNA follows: TGTGCCAGCAGCTTCGTGCGGGGGGGATTTAATGAGCAGTTCTTC.

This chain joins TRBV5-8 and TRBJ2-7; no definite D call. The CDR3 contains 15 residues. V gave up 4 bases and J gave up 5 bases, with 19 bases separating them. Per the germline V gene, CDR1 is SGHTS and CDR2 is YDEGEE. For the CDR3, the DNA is TGTGCCAGCAGCAATAGAGAGGACCTTGTAGACGAGCAGTACTTC. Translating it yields CASSNREDLVDEQYF.

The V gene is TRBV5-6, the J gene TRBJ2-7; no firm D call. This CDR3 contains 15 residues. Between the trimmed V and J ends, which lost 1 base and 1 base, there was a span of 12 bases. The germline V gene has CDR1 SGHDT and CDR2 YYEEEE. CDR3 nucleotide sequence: TGTGCCAGCAGCTTGCGCTCGGGCGGATCCTACGAGCAGTACTTC. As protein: CASSLRSGGSYEQYF.

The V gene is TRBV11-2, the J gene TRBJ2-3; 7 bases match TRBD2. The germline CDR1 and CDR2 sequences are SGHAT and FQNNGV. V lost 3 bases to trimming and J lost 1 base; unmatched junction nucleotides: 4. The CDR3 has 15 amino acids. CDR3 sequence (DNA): TGTGCCAGCAGCTTGGGTGGGGGGGGCACAGATACGCAGTATTTT. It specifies CASSLGGGGTDTQYF.

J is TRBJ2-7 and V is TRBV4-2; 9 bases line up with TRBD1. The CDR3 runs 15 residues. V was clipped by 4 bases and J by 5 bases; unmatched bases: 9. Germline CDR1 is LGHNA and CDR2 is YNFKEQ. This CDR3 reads CASSLSGDRVNEQYF. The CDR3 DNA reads TGTGCCAGCAGCCTCAGTGGGGACAGGGTGAACGAGCAGTACTTC.

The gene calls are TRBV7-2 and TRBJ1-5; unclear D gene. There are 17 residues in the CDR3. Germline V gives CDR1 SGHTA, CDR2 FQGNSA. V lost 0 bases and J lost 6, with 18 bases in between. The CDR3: CASSLAHRSDPTQPQHF. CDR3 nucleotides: TGTGCCAGCAGCTTAGCCCATAGATCGGACCCTACTCAGCCCCAGCATTTT.

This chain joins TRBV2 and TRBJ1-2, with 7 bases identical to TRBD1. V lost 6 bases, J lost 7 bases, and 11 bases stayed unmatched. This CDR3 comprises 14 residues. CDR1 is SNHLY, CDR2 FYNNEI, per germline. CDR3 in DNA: TGTGCCAGCAGCGGGACAGCACACTGGAGTGGCTACACCTTC. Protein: CASSGTAHWSGYTF.

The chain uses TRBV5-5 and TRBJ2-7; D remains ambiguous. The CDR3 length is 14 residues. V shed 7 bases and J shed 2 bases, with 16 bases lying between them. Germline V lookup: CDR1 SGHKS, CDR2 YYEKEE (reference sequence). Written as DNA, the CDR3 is TGTGCCAGCGACTCACGCACCGGAACCTACGAGCAGTACTTC. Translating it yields CASDSRTGTYEQYF.